The 24 T cell receptor beta chains in this list originate from one sample, sequenced in a study of T cells in localized non-small cell lung cancer. The protocol was immunoSEQ multiplex PCR, while the TCRdb copy is restricted to in-frame clones and leaves out a portion. The sample lists some 6,700 clones; about 15% were seen once. Sequenced here: normal lung tissue next to the tumor, sampled before any cancer treatment. The receptors come from a male donor at least 60 years old with stage II squamous cell lung carcinoma.

Only a few counts were recorded for this clone. The chain carries TRBV6-8 and TRBJ2-2, with 12 nucleotides matching TRBD2. J was trimmed by 1 base and V by 2 bases; bases with no gene match: 11. The CDR3 covers 20 residues. The germline CDR1 and CDR2 sequences are MNHGY and SAAAGT. The CDR3 loop reads CASSYRLSSGRAVNTGELFF. CDR3 nucleotide sequence: TGTGCCAGCAGTTACCGCCTTTCTAGCGGGAGGGCCGTGAACACCGGGGAGCTGTTTTTT.

The table lists this clone with a few counts. The rearrangement links TRBV9 to TRBJ2-3; 9 nucleotides line up with TRBD2. This CDR3 is built from 16 residues. J gave up 4 bases and V 7 bases, and 13 bases lay outside the gene matches. Germline V gives CDR1 SGDLS, CDR2 YYNGEE. The CDR3 DNA reads TGTGCCAGCGCGATTAGCGGGGGAGATGGGGCAGATACGCAGTATTTT. Its translation is CASAISGGDGADTQYF.

The gene calls are TRBV15 and TRBJ1-5, with unresolved D. Germline V CDR1 and CDR2: LNHNV, YYDKDF (reference sequence). V was clipped by 0 bases and J by 11 bases, with 17 bases between them. This CDR3 comprises 15 residues. The CDR3 bases are TGTGCCACCAGCAGAGATGGCCCTCGAGGGTTGACCCAGCATTTT. Amino acids: CATSRDGPRGLTQHF.

The chain links TRBV11-3 to TRBJ1-1; a possible D gene is TRBD1 (5 bases). In germline, CDR1 is SGHNT, CDR2 YENEEA. Trimming left V 3 bases short and J 3 bases short, with 17 bases between. The CDR3 contains 16 residues. The DNA of the CDR3 is TGTGCCAGCAGCTTGTTCCAGGGCTTCAAGGACACTGAAGCTTTCTTT. It yields the protein CASSLFQGFKDTEAFF.

The chain links TRBV30 to TRBJ1-4; D unresolved. The CDR3 loop spans 14 amino acids. Trimming removed 0 bases from V and 3 bases from J, with 8 bases in between. Per germline, CDR1 GTSNPN and CDR2 SVGIG (reference sequence). The CDR3: CAWSVGLANEKLFF. CDR3 bases: TGTGCCTGGAGTGTAGGGTTGGCTAATGAAAAACTGTTTTTT.

The J gene is TRBJ2-3, the V gene TRBV5-1; TRBD1 agrees at 11 bases. CDR3 length: 15 residues. With 4 bases clipped from V and 5 bases from J, the junction kept 6 bases outside the gene matches. Per germline, CDR1 SGHRS and CDR2 YFSETQ. Written as DNA, the CDR3 is TGCGCCAGCAGCCCAGGGACAGGGGGAAGAGATACGCAGTATTTT. Encoded protein: CASSPGTGGRDTQYF.

V gene TRBV28 combines with J gene TRBJ1-2; a weak D match, TRBD1 (6 bases). V dropped 3 bases and J dropped 1 base, with 9 bases sitting between them. Germline loops: CDR1 MDHEN, CDR2 SYDVKM. This CDR3 is built from 14 residues. The CDR3 is CASSLGAVNYGYTF. CDR3 coding DNA: TGTGCCAGCAGTTTGGGGGCGGTTAACTATGGCTACACCTTC.

This chain links TRBV11-3 with TRBJ1-2, with TRBD1 matching 9 bases. The CDR3 runs 15 residues. The V gene end was trimmed by 5 bases and the J gene end by 8 bases; junction bases not matched to a gene: 12. CDR1 is SGHNT and CDR2 is YENEEA in the germline V gene. The CDR3 DNA reads TGTGCCAGCAGCCCCGGACAGGGGATAGGAAAGGGCTACACCTTC. Amino acid sequence: CASSPGQGIGKGYTF.

This CDR3 is CASSPSGTSGANVLTF. CDR3 sequence (DNA): TGTGCCAGCAGCCCCTCAGGTACTTCTGGGGCCAACGTCCTGACTTTC. V usage is TRBV11-3 and J usage is TRBJ2-6; D is unclear. Germline assignment: CDR1 SGHNT and CDR2 YENEEA. CDR3 length: 16 residues. V dropped 5 bases and J dropped 1 base, with 12 bases sitting between them. The variable domain in full, completed from reference TRBV11-3 and TRBJ2-6, reads EAGVVQSPRYKIIEKKQPVAFWCNPISGHNTLYWYLQNLGQGPELLIRYENEEAVDDSQLPKDRFSAERLKGVDSTLKIQPAELGDSAVYLCASSPSGTSGANVLTFGAGSRLTVL.

This clone was detected a few times. The rearrangement uses TRBV28 and TRBJ2-5; 7 bases map to TRBD2. The junction had 6 bases not matched to a gene; V was cut back by 2 bases and J by 0 bases. Germline V lookup: CDR1 MDHEN, CDR2 SYDVKM. The CDR3 has 16 residues. The CDR3 DNA sequence: TGTGCCAGCAGTTTACTAGCGGTGGGAAACCAAGAGACCCAGTACTTC. It is translated as CASSLLAVGNQETQYF.

The chain uses TRBV11-3 and TRBJ2-2, with TRBD2 identical over 15 bases. The length of the CDR3 is 17 residues. Trimming removed 5 bases from V and 5 bases from J; junction bases left unmatched: 6. Germline V gene lookup returns CDR1 SGHNT and CDR2 YENEEA. In nucleotides, the CDR3 is TGTGCCAGCAGCCTGGCGGGACTAGCGGGAGGAACCGGGGAGCTGTTTTTT. Protein product: CASSLAGLAGGTGELFF.

This clone came up a few times. V usage is TRBV7-5 and J usage is TRBJ2-2; whether TRBD1, the table's D call, matches the DNA was not checked. TRBV7-5 corresponds to a pseudogene. This CDR3 has 14 residues. The CDR3 protein is CASSLFGSTGELFF. As DNA, the CDR3 is TGTGCCAGCAGCTTATTTGGCTCAACCGGGGAGCTGTTTTTT.

J is TRBJ2-7 and V is TRBV19, with D unclear. Germline V gene lookup returns CDR1 LNHDA and CDR2 SQIVND (reference sequence). The CDR3 has 14 amino acids. Trimming took off 4 bases at V and 0 bases at J, with 10 bases between the two ends. CDR3 in DNA: TGTGCCAGTAGTACCCCGGGTGCCTCCTACGAGCAGTACTTC. Its protein product is CASSTPGASYEQYF.

Only a few counts were recorded for this clone. This chain uses TRBV6-8 with TRBJ2-7; the match to TRBD1 covers 7 bases. Trimming took 2 bases from V and 2 from J; bases not matched to a gene: 9. The CDR3 length is 16 residues. Germline values: CDR1 MNHGY, CDR2 SAAAGT. The CDR3 protein is CASSYRAPGQAYEQYF. For the CDR3, the DNA is TGTGCCAGCAGTTACCGAGCCCCCGGACAGGCCTACGAGCAGTACTTC.

The chain uses TRBV30 and TRBJ1-2; 8 bases line up with TRBD1. CDR1 GTSNPN and CDR2 SVGIG come from the germline V gene (reference sequence). Germline trimming cut 4 bases from V and 8 bases from J; bases unmatched to any gene: 9. The CDR3 covers 13 residues. The CDR3 DNA reads as TGTGCCTGGACGCCGCAGGGGGCGGGAGGCTACACCTTC. It codes for CAWTPQGAGGYTF.

The chain links TRBV11-3 to TRBJ1-1; D unresolved. This CDR3 is 15 amino acids long. Trimming took 1 base from V and 5 from J, leaving 14 bases between them. CDR1 is SGHNT and CDR2 is YENEEA in the germline V gene. The CDR3 region has the DNA TGTGCCAGCAGCTTAGGGTCGAGGGTTAGGACTGAAGCTTTCTTT. Amino acids: CASSLGSRVRTEAFF.

The CDR3 is CASSPSLMNTGELFF. For the CDR3, the DNA is TGTGCCAGCAGCCCCTCCCTTATGAACACCGGGGAGCTGTTTTTT. This chain uses TRBV28 with TRBJ2-2; D ambiguous. The CDR3 consists of 15 residues. CDR1 MDHEN and CDR2 SYDVKM come from the germline V gene. V was clipped by 6 bases and J by 1 base, with 12 bases between them.

The chain uses TRBV30 and TRBJ2-6, with D possibly being TRBD2 (6 bases). V lost 8 bases and J lost 3, with 17 bases in between. Germline-derived CDR1 and CDR2 are GTSNPN and SVGIG (reference sequence). This CDR3 has 15 residues. This chain's CDR3 is CAGTNGGIGANVLTF. In DNA form, the CDR3 reads TGTGCCGGTACTAACGGGGGAATTGGGGCCAACGTCCTGACTTTC. Combining the CDR3 with reference TRBV30 and TRBJ2-6 gives the whole variable domain SQTIHQWPATLVQPVGSPLSLECTVEGTSNPNLYWYRQAAGRGLQLLFYSVGIGQISSEVPQNLSASRPQDRQFILSSKKLLLSDSGFYLCAGTNGGIGANVLTFGAGSRLTVL.

This clone was found many times. The chain recombines TRBV9 with TRBJ2-7; tentative D call: TRBD1 (6 bases). The length of the CDR3 is 14 residues. From germline, CDR1 is SGDLS and CDR2 YYNGEE. V lost 6 bases, J lost 1 base, and 14 bases lay in between. This CDR3 is CASKEQGPSYEQYF. The CDR3 DNA reads TGTGCCAGCAAGGAACAGGGACCTTCCTACGAGCAGTACTTC.

This chain joins TRBV6-8 and TRBJ2-7; 8 bases map to TRBD1. This CDR3 is built from 15 residues. Germline loops: CDR1 MNHGY, CDR2 SAAAGT. V dropped 5 bases and J dropped 5; count of bases not matched to a gene: 11. The CDR3 spells CASSPSRTGRNEQYF. DNA for the CDR3: TGTGCCAGCAGTCCATCGAGGACAGGGAGGAACGAGCAGTACTTC.

This clone occurred many times. This sequence joins TRBV11-3 and TRBJ2-2; 8 bases match TRBD2. The CDR3 sequence is 18 residues long. V lost 2 bases and J lost 0; bases outside the gene matches: 8. Germline loops: CDR1 SGHNT, CDR2 YENEEA. This CDR3 reads CASSLTLPGGANTGELFF. CDR3 DNA sequence: TGTGCCAGCAGCTTAACCCTCCCGGGGGGGGCGAACACCGGGGAGCTGTTTTTT. The full variable domain, rest sourced from reference TRBV11-3 and TRBJ2-2, is EAGVVQSPRYKIIEKKQPVAFWCNPISGHNTLYWYLQNLGQGPELLIRYENEEAVDDSQLPKDRFSAERLKGVDSTLKIQPAELGDSAVYLCASSLTLPGGANTGELFFGEGSRLTVL.

This clone was recorded a few times. The J gene is TRBJ2-7, the V gene TRBV4-1, with 9 bases matching TRBD2. CDR1 is MGHRA and CDR2 is YSYEKL in the germline V gene. The CDR3 covers 16 residues. The J segment lost 6 bases and the V segment lost 0 bases, leaving 9 bases of the junction unmatched. CDR3 protein: CASSQESRASGAEQYF. CDR3 nucleotide sequence: TGCGCCAGCAGCCAAGAGAGTAGGGCTAGCGGGGCCGAGCAGTACTTC.

The chain carries TRBV18 and TRBJ2-3; no firm D call. Germline-derived CDR1 and CDR2 are KGHSH and LQKENI. The CDR3 extends over 14 amino acids. Trimming took 4 bases from V and 1 from J, leaving 9 bases between them. DNA of the CDR3: TGTGCCAGCTCACTCGACGGAGGCACAGATACGCAGTATTTT. Amino acids: CASSLDGGTDTQYF. Filled out from reference TRBV18 and TRBJ2-3, the complete variable domain reads NAGVMQNPRHLVRRRGQEARLRCSPMKGHSHVYWYRQLPEEGLKFMVYLQKENIIDESGMPKERFSAEFPKEGPSILRIQQVVRGDSAAYFCASSLDGGTDTQYFGPGTRLTVL.

By share, this clone counts as medium-sized. This rearrangement joins TRBV11-3 to TRBJ1-4; D unresolved. The V gene lost 5 bases and the J gene lost 5 bases, with 15 bases spanning the gap. The germline V gene has CDR1 SGHNT and CDR2 YENEEA. The CDR3 has 15 amino acids. The CDR3 reads CASSPTVTWNEKLFF. CDR3 nucleotide sequence: TGTGCCAGCAGCCCGACCGTTACGTGGAATGAAAAACTGTTTTTT.